This T cell receptor beta chain originates from a study of early T cells in non-severe SARS-CoV-2 infection (TCRdb year 2021). In terms of the full investigation: Because TCR sequencing was done on bulk RNA from unsorted whole blood, the alpha and beta chains could not be paired. The paper's findings and limits, for the study overall: VDJdb matching was skewed toward anti-spike CD8 responses and likely underestimated virus-specific expansions, missing private and CD4 specificities.

At least ten counts were recorded for this clonotype. Its antigen is still unknown. No quality values exist for individual bases; no much larger clone is one base distant. The receptor library was made with 5' RACE. The listed sequencing device is NextSeq 500. The TCR library protocol attached unique molecular identifiers to individual cDNA molecules to correct for sequencing error and PCR bias. Sequencing covered both TCR alpha and beta chains, and within each sample the abundances of alpha and beta sequences were tightly co-correlated. As for the authors' bioinformatics: Decombinator V4 was used to annotate TCR sequences for V gene, J gene and CDR3. Expanded TCRs were defined as changing significantly between any two time points under a Poisson model with p below 0.0001. TCR abundances were normalised to the total number of TCRs sequenced per sample and were expressed as counts per million. TRAV1-2 paired with TRAJ12, TRAJ20 or TRAJ33 defined MAIT TCRs, while TRAV10 paired with TRAJ18 defined iNKT TCRs. VDJdb, accessed on 1 November 2021, was searched for TCRs annotated for CMV, EBV and SARS-CoV-2, and TCRs annotated for more than one antigen were excluded. TCRdb cleaned the public reads at Q25 with fastp, built clones with MiXCR and kept in-frame beta chains. Records with the same CDR3 protein are collapsed into one entry carrying the most frequent genes and DNA. What appears here as the V and J calls and clone size reflects TCRdb's work, not the paper's. The sample has 90,000 to 120,000 distinct CDR3 sequences on record, more than 9.5% of them singletons. The ten largest clonotypes hold about 7.6% of the sample.

Set within a cohort of healthcare workers in London, UK, this nested case-control study involved weekly PCR testing of nasopharyngeal swabs along with blood sampling. Healthcare workers were recruited during the week of the UK lockdown, between 23 and 31 March 2020, and followed weekly for up to 16 weeks. The germline V gene encodes CDR1 SEHNR and CDR2 FQNEAQ (reference sequence). The CDR3 spans 16 residues, from the cysteine through the phenylalanine. The read is trimmed to its CDR3 DNA, 48 bases read in frame from base 1. Cut back by 5 bases and 0 bases, the V and J ends lie 15 bases apart. The origin of this receptor is an adult who was a healthcare worker with PCR-confirmed SARS-CoV-2 infection or an uninfected control (not recorded which). Sequencing was performed on whole blood. The chain is encoded by TRBV7-9 joined to TRBJ2-3; TRBD2 is a weak D gene call, 6 bases matching. The CDR3 corresponds to CASSPPSDPSTDTQYF. At the DNA level, the sequence is TGTGCCAGCAGCCCCCCTAGCGACCCGAGCACAGATACGCAGTATTTT.